The 25 T cell receptor beta chains reported below all come from one sample, sequenced in a study of neurological immune-mediated disorders. TCRdb processed the 5' RACE reads anew with MiXCR; each CDR3 protein has one entry. The table has 35,000 to 50,000 distinct CDR3 sequences, approximately 2.4% seen once; the top ten hold 2.4%. Material for sequencing was PBMCs. The origin of the receptors is a man aged 50-59 years with multiple sclerosis.

The table lists this clonotype with many counts. V gene TRBV4-3 combines with J gene TRBJ2-1; the match to TRBD2 covers 13 bases. Germline assignment: CDR1 LGHNA and CDR2 YSLEER. V shed 4 bases, J shed 2 bases, and the junction held 5 bases outside the gene matches. This CDR3 comprises 17 residues. CDR3 DNA: TGCGCCAGCAGCCCCCGACTAGCGGGGGGAGCCTACAATGAGCAGTTCTTC. This translates into CASSPRLAGGAYNEQFF.

This clonotype was recorded many times. The J gene is TRBJ1-5, the V gene TRBV20-1; TRBD1 agrees at 8 bases. CDR1 is DFQATT, CDR2 SNEGSKA, per germline (reference sequence). The length of the CDR3 is 16 residues. Germline trimming cut 6 bases from V and 2 bases from J; bases unmatched to any gene: 12. CDR3 DNA: TGCAGTGCCCAAAGAGCGACAGGGGCCGGCAATCAGCCCCAGCATTTT. Translating gives CSAQRATGAGNQPQHF.

This clonotype was seen ten or more times. CDR3 DNA: TGTGCCAGCAGCCTTACCGGCGTGGGTCAGCCCCAGCATTTT. Its translation is CASSLTGVGQPQHF. The chain uses TRBV7-2 and TRBJ1-5; unclear D gene. In germline, CDR1 is SGHTA, CDR2 FQGNSA. The CDR3 spans 14 residues. Trimming took 5 bases from V and 6 from J, leaving 14 bases between them.

The table lists this clonotype with many counts. The gene calls are TRBV6-5 and TRBJ1-5; D unclear. The CDR3 has 14 amino acids. Germline CDR1 MNHEY, CDR2 SVGAGI. V was trimmed by 6 bases and J by 10 bases, leaving 19 bases between them. The CDR3 nucleotides read TGTGCCAGCAGGCGCGACCCAGAGGGCGAACCCCAGCATTTT. It codes for CASRRDPEGEPQHF.

In its sample, this clonotype was seen many times. The rearrangement links TRBV11-2 to TRBJ1-2; perhaps TRBD1 as D (5 bases). This CDR3 comprises 14 residues. V lost 3 bases, J lost 0 bases, and 8 bases lay in between. Per the germline V gene, CDR1 is SGHAT and CDR2 is FQNNGV. In nucleotides, the CDR3 is TGTGCCAGCAGCTTCGGGGGGACTAACTATGGCTACACCTTC. Its translation is CASSFGGTNYGYTF.

This clonotype was observed at least ten times. V usage is TRBV29-1 and J usage is TRBJ2-1, with D possibly being TRBD1 (6 bases). The germline CDR1 and CDR2 sequences are SQVTM and ANQGSEA. The CDR3 sequence is 16 residues long. Trimming took 2 bases from V and 4 from J, leaving 18 bases between them. The CDR3 reads CSVETRDTKSYNEQFF. As DNA, the CDR3 is TGCAGCGTTGAAACCAGGGACACCAAATCTTACAATGAGCAGTTCTTC.

This clonotype has ten or more counts. V gene TRBV7-9 combines with J gene TRBJ1-1; D is unresolved. Per the germline V gene, CDR1 is SEHNR and CDR2 is FQNEAQ (reference sequence). The CDR3 has 14 amino acids. V shed 2 bases and J shed 0 bases, with 7 bases lying between them. Written as DNA, the CDR3 is TGTGCCAGCAGCTTACACAGAGTGAACACTGAAGCTTTCTTT. Translating it yields CASSLHRVNTEAFF.

In this sample, this clonotype turned up many times. This chain joins TRBV7-6 and TRBJ2-3; 13 bases are shared with TRBD2. The germline V gene encodes CDR1 SGHVS and CDR2 FNYEAQ. V shed 5 bases, J shed 8 bases, and the junction held 16 bases outside the gene matches. The CDR3 has 18 residues. The CDR3 protein is CASSLGTSGASPLGTQYF. CDR3 coding DNA: TGTGCCAGCAGCCTCGGGACTAGCGGGGCCTCCCCCCTGGGTACGCAGTATTTT.

This clonotype showed up many times. For the CDR3, the DNA is TGTGCCACCAGCAGAGATACATATGCCAAAAACATTCAGTACTTC. It specifies CATSRDTYAKNIQYF. The J gene is TRBJ2-4, the V gene TRBV15; D unclear. The germline V and J ends were trimmed by 0 bases and 1 base, with 7 bases remaining between them. This CDR3 has 15 amino acids. Germline V gene data show CDR1 as LNHNV and CDR2 as YYDKDF (reference sequence).

This clonotype has ten or more counts. The chain employs TRBV20-1 and TRBJ2-2; tentatively, D is TRBD1 (6 bases). CDR1 is DFQATT and CDR2 is SNEGSKA in the germline V gene (reference sequence). V was pared by 4 bases and J by 8 bases, with 14 bases between. This CDR3 is built from 13 residues. CDR3 DNA: TGCAGTGCTACGGACAGATCACCGGGGGAGCTGTTTTTT. Protein product: CSATDRSPGELFF.

This clonotype was detected ten times or more. The CDR3: CASSQGLLTDTQYF. In DNA, the CDR3 is TGCGCCAGCAGCCAAGGGCTCCTCACAGATACGCAGTATTTT. V usage is TRBV4-3 and J usage is TRBJ2-3; D not certain. Germline CDR1 is LGHNA and CDR2 is YSLEER. The CDR3 sequence is 14 residues long. V lost 1 base and J lost 2, with 7 bases in between.

This clonotype occurred many times. J is TRBJ2-7 and V is TRBV7-2; 8 positions match TRBD1. Trimming at V came to 3 bases and at J to 7 bases, leaving 5 bases not matched to a gene. The germline V gene encodes CDR1 SGHTA and CDR2 FQGNSA. The CDR3 runs to 13 residues. This chain's CDR3 is CASSFRGRREQYF. The CDR3, as DNA: TGTGCCAGCAGCTTCAGGGGGCGGCGGGAGCAGTACTTC.

This clonotype was seen repeatedly, ten times or more. The rearrangement links TRBV5-1 to TRBJ2-5, with D possibly TRBD2 on 5 matching bases. V was pared by 4 bases and J by 5 bases, with 15 bases between. Germline V CDR1 and CDR2: SGHRS, YFSETQ. The CDR3 runs to 14 residues. The DNA for the CDR3 is TGCGCCAGCAGCAACGGGATGGGCGGTGAGACCCAGTACTTC. It translates to CASSNGMGGETQYF. Looking up the rest from reference TRBV5-1 and TRBJ2-5 gives the full variable domain: KAGVTQTPRYLIKTRGQQVTLSCSPISGHRSVSWYQQTPGQGLQFLFEYFSETQRNKGNFPGRFSGRQFSNSRSEMNVSTLELGDSALYLCASSNGMGGETQYFGPGTRLLVL.

This clonotype was seen repeatedly, ten times or more. This chain links TRBV12-3 or TRBV12-4 with TRBJ1-5; D is ambiguous. The CDR3 covers 15 residues. Trimming removed 7 bases from V and 0 bases from J, with 13 bases in between. CDR3 loop: CASIQDGNSNQPQHF. DNA of the CDR3: TGTGCCAGCATTCAGGACGGAAATAGCAATCAGCCCCAGCATTTT.

This clonotype was counted a few times. A much larger clone sits a single nucleotide away, making a read error possible. The gene calls are TRBV5-8 and TRBJ1-5; D possibly corresponds to TRBD1 (5 bases). Germline V gene sequence: CDR1 SGHTS, CDR2 YDEGEE. The CDR3 spans 12 residues. V was trimmed by 4 bases and J by 9 bases, leaving 11 bases between them. The chain's CDR3 is CASSKGLGPQHF. CDR3 nucleotide sequence: TGTGCCAGCAGCAAGGGGCTCGGGCCCCAGCATTTT.

This clonotype has a count of ten or more. The genes are TRBV5-1 and TRBJ1-1; D uncertain. Trimming left V 5 bases short and J 4 bases short, with 15 bases between. From germline, CDR1 is SGHRS and CDR2 YFSETQ. The CDR3 is 14 residues long. The CDR3 DNA sequence: TGCGCCAGCAGTAAGGAGGAAGTATCCACTGAAGCTTTCTTT. Protein product: CASSKEEVSTEAFF.

This clonotype came up many times. The V gene is TRBV4-2, the J gene TRBJ2-6; D unresolved. The CDR3 has 17 residues. Trimming removed 0 bases from V and 2 bases from J, with 11 bases in between. Germline CDR1 reads LGHNA; CDR2 reads YNFKEQ. As DNA, the CDR3 is TGTGCCAGCAGCCAAGAGAGTACTTCGCCTGGGGCCAACGTCCTGACTTTC. This gives the protein CASSQESTSPGANVLTF.

This clonotype has a count of ten or more. V and J are TRBV18 and TRBJ1-2, with D possibly being TRBD1 (6 bases). The CDR3 length is 14 residues. Looked up from germline, CDR1 is KGHSH and CDR2 is LQKENI. V lost 4 bases and J lost 0, with 9 bases in between. CDR3 in amino acids: CASSLDSTNYGYTF. DNA for the CDR3: TGTGCCAGCTCACTGGACAGTACTAACTATGGCTACACCTTC. Using reference TRBV18 and TRBJ1-2 for the parts outside the CDR3, the full variable domain is NAGVMQNPRHLVRRRGQEARLRCSPMKGHSHVYWYRQLPEEGLKFMVYLQKENIIDESGMPKERFSAEFPKEGPSILRIQQVVRGDSAAYFCASSLDSTNYGYTFGSGTRLTVV.

This clonotype was seen repeatedly, ten times or more. The rearrangement links TRBV5-1 to TRBJ1-1; 10 nucleotides match TRBD1. The CDR3 covers 14 residues. The germline V gene has CDR1 SGHRS and CDR2 YFSETQ. Germline trimming cut 4 bases from V and 6 bases from J; bases unmatched to any gene: 6. CDR3 in DNA: TGCGCCAGCAGCCCGGGACAGGGGTTGGCTGAAGCTTTCTTT. Its translation is CASSPGQGLAEAFF.

Ten or more counts support this clonotype. The rearrangement uses TRBV7-2 and TRBJ2-6; D remains unclear. Looked up from germline, CDR1 is SGHTA and CDR2 is FQGNSA. This CDR3 contains 17 residues. V lost 3 bases, J lost 2 bases, and 14 bases lay in between. The CDR3 coding sequence is TGTGCCAGCAGCTTCGGGTCAGGCCGCCCTGGGGCCAACGTCCTGACTTTC. Its protein product is CASSFGSGRPGANVLTF.

In its sample, this clonotype was seen many times. The chain has TRBV6-2 or TRBV6-3 and TRBJ2-1, with D possibly TRBD2 on 7 matching bases. V shed 4 bases and J shed 2 bases, with 12 bases lying between them. Germline loops: CDR1 MNHEY, CDR2 SVGEGT. This CDR3 region has 15 residues. DNA for the CDR3: TGTGCCAGCAGTTTGGGCGGGGGCCCCTACAATGAGCAGTTCTTC. Amino acid sequence: CASSLGGGPYNEQFF.

This clonotype was detected many times. The CDR3 loop is CASSQDIAGRVYTEAFF. The CDR3, as DNA: TGTGCCAGCAGCCAAGATATAGCAGGGAGGGTATACACTGAAGCTTTCTTT. The rearrangement uses TRBV14 and TRBJ1-1; D might be TRBD1 (5 bases). This CDR3 comprises 17 residues. The germline V gene encodes CDR1 SGHDN and CDR2 FVKESK. Trimming left V 0 bases short and J 3 bases short, with 17 bases between.

V gene TRBV7-2 combines with J gene TRBJ1-3, with 8 bases identical to TRBD1. Losses at the gene ends were 5 bases for V and 3 bases for J; bases not matched to a gene: 9. The length of the CDR3 is 16 residues. CDR1 is SGHTA and CDR2 is FQGNSA in the germline V gene. In nucleotides, the CDR3 is TGTGCCAGCAGCCTCTACACAGGGGGGGATGGAAACACCATATATTTT. It encodes CASSLYTGGDGNTIYF. The full variable domain, its missing parts supplied by reference TRBV7-2 and TRBJ1-3, is GAGVSQSPSNKVTEKGKDVELRCDPISGHTALYWYRQSLGQGLEFLIYFQGNSAPDKSGLPSDRFSAERTGGSVSTLTIQRTQQEDSAVYLCASSLYTGGDGNTIYFGEGSWLTVV.

This clonotype has a count of ten or more. This rearrangement joins TRBV5-1 to TRBJ2-4; the match to TRBD2 covers 7 bases. With V trimmed by 4 bases and J by 5 bases, 0 bases remained unmatched. Per germline, CDR1 SGHRS and CDR2 YFSETQ. The CDR3 contains 12 residues. This CDR3 is CASSAGENIQYF. CDR3 coding DNA: TGCGCCAGCAGCGCGGGGGAAAACATTCAGTACTTC.

At least ten counts were recorded for this clonotype. One junction end disagrees with the germline gene, perhaps due to a read error. The chain recombines TRBV10-3 with TRBJ1-5; TRBD1 is a possible D gene (6 bases). The germline gives CDR1 ENHRY, CDR2 SYGVKD. The CDR3 spans 12 residues. CDR3 residues: CAISRGNQPQNF. CDR3 coding DNA: TGTGCCATCAGCAGGGGTAATCAGCCCCAGAATTTT.